Listed below are T cell receptor beta chains from one sample, sequenced in a study of blood T cells in healthy people across ages. TCRdb passed the 5' RACE reads through MiXCR, listing each CDR3 protein once. The table includes approximately 830,000 distinct CDR3 sequences, around 62% detected once. The sequencing input was blood. The receptor source for this set is a man aged 25-45 years in good health. CDR3s include the opening cysteine and the closing phenylalanine or tryptophan. A D gene is named only where the DNA matches it firmly. Size is stated for part of the rows, as once, few or many counts, or as a class when the clone is expanded.

length: 15; size: once; V: TRBV27; J: TRBJ2-7; D: .; DNA: TGTGCCAGCAGTTTAAATGGGGGGCACCCCTACGAGCAGTACTTC; CDR3: CASSLNGGHPYEQYF
length: 12; size: .; V: TRBV9; J: TRBJ2-7; D: .; DNA: TGTGCCAGCGGGGCGGTCGCTAACGAGCAGTACTTC; CDR3: CASGAVANEQYF
length: 15; size: .; V: TRBV15; J: TRBJ1-5; D: TRBD1; DNA: TGTGCCACCAGCAGATACAGGGGTCGCAATCAGCCCCAGCATTTT; CDR3: CATSRYRGRNQPQHF
length: 16; size: .; V: TRBV20-1; J: TRBJ2-5; D: .; DNA: TGCAGTGCTAGAGATATGAGACAGCGATTCCAAGGGACCCAGTACTTC; CDR3: CSARDMRQRFQGTQYF
length: 15; size: .; V: TRBV5-1; J: TRBJ2-7; D: TRBD2; DNA: TGCGCCAGCAGCTTTACTAGCGGGGAGTTCTACGAGCAGTACTTC; CDR3: CASSFTSGEFYEQYF
length: 14; size: few; V: TRBV7-2; J: TRBJ2-7; D: .; DNA: TGTGCCAGCAGCTTAAAGGGTAGGGGATACGAGCAGTACTTC; CDR3: CASSLKGRGYEQYF
length: 12; size: .; V: TRBV20-1; J: TRBJ1-1; D: .; DNA: TGCAGTGCACCGGGGGCCAGGACTGAAGCTTTCTTT; CDR3: CSAPGARTEAFF
length: 15; size: .; V: TRBV27; J: TRBJ1-4; D: .; DNA: TGTGCCAGCACCGACCAGGAGGGGCAAAATGAAAAACTGTTTTTT; CDR3: CASTDQEGQNEKLFF
length: 16; size: .; V: TRBV28; J: TRBJ2-1; D: .; DNA: TGTGCCAGCAGTGCTTATGGGGAGGGGGCGCGAACCCAGCAGTTCTTC; CDR3: CASSAYGEGARTQQFF
length: 13; size: .; V: TRBV2; J: TRBJ2-5; D: TRBD1; DNA: TGTGCCAGCAGGGGACAGCCCAAAGAGACCCAGTACTTC; CDR3: CASRGQPKETQYF